The next 10 T cell receptor beta chains were all read from a single sample in a study of cytomegalovirus exposure and HLA in healthy donors. Vbeta (60) and Jbeta (13) primers were used in the PCR. Here immunoSEQ multiplex PCR was the method, and the copy in TCRdb shows in-frame clones only, minus some. The table has some 200,000 clones, over 65% seen once. Sequenced: PBMCs. The receptors come from a woman aged 25 to 45 in good health and CMV-seronegative.

V usage is TRBV5-6 and J usage is TRBJ2-5; D not resolved. The CDR3 is 14 amino acids. Germline assignment: CDR1 SGHDT and CDR2 YYEEEE. V lost 0 bases, J lost 1 base, and 7 bases lay in between. The CDR3 DNA is TGTGCCAGCAGCTTGGTTGAGCTCCAAGAGACCCAGTACTTC. Protein: CASSLVELQETQYF. The entire variable domain, with the rest obtained from reference TRBV5-6 and TRBJ2-5, is as follows: DAGVTQSPTHLIKTRGQQVTLRCSPKSGHDTVSWYQQALGQGPQFIFQYYEEEERQRGNFPDRFSGHQFPNYSSELNVNALLLGDSALYLCASSLVELQETQYFGPGTRLLVL.

The chain links TRBV13 to TRBJ2-3; a weak D match, TRBD2 (5 bases). Per the germline V gene, CDR1 is PRHDT and CDR2 is FYEKMQ (reference sequence). V lost 3 bases to trimming and J lost 2 bases, with 9 bases between them. This CDR3 region has 14 residues. The CDR3 reads CASSFDYNTDTQYF. The CDR3 DNA sequence: TGTGCCAGCAGCTTTGACTATAACACAGATACGCAGTATTTT. The full variable domain, with the rest looked up from reference TRBV13 and TRBJ2-3, is AAGVIQSPRHLIKEKRETATLKCYPIPRHDTVYWYQQGPGQDPQFLISFYEKMQSDKGSIPDRFSAQQFSDYHSELNMSSLELGDSALYFCASSFDYNTDTQYFGPGTRLTVL.

V is TRBV11-1 and J is TRBJ2-6, with D tentatively TRBD2 (6 bases). The CDR3 runs to 15 residues. Trimming took off 5 bases at V and 0 bases at J, with 8 bases between the two ends. Germline loops: CDR1 SGHAT, CDR2 FQDESV (reference sequence). CDR3 nucleotide sequence: TGTGCCAGCAGCCACGGGGGCTCTGGGGCCAACGTCCTGACTTTC. It specifies CASSHGGSGANVLTF.

The rearrangement uses TRBV15 and TRBJ2-1; TRBD2 is a possible D gene (5 bases). V lost 5 bases, J lost 5 bases, and 22 bases lay in between. The CDR3 extends over 17 amino acids. CDR1 and CDR2 from the germline V gene are LNHNV and YYDKDF (reference sequence). The CDR3 region has the DNA TGTGCCACCAGCCCTAGCCGCGGGCCCCGATCCCACAATGAGCAGTTCTTC. The encoded protein is CATSPSRGPRSHNEQFF. The variable domain in full, completed from reference TRBV15 and TRBJ2-1, reads DAMVIQNPRYQVTQFGKPVTLSCSQTLNHNVMYWYQQKSSQAPKLLFHYYDKDFNNEADTPDNFQSRRPNTSFCFLDIRSPGLGDTAMYLCATSPSRGPRSHNEQFFGPGTRLTVL.

The chain is built from TRBV7-9 and TRBJ1-2; 10 positions agree with TRBD1. Per germline, CDR1 SEHNR and CDR2 FQNEAQ (reference sequence). Unmatched junction bases numbered 13, after V lost 5 bases and J lost 4 bases. This CDR3 comprises 17 residues. This CDR3 is CASSPPWVGQGTYGYTF. The CDR3 DNA reads TGTGCCAGCAGCCCCCCTTGGGTGGGACAGGGGACCTATGGCTACACCTTC.

The chain uses TRBV6-1 and TRBJ2-7; 11 bases align to TRBD1. From germline, CDR1 is MNHNS and CDR2 SASEGT. Trimming at V came to 9 bases and at J to 7 bases, leaving 5 bases not matched to a gene. The CDR3 has 12 residues. The CDR3 protein is CASNRDRGEQYF. The CDR3 coding sequence is TGTGCCAGTAACCGGGACAGGGGGGAGCAGTACTTC.

The chain links TRBV18 to TRBJ2-7, with 12 positions matching TRBD1. Germline V gene data show CDR1 as KGHSH and CDR2 as LQKENI. Germline trimming cut 3 bases from V and 4 bases from J; bases unmatched to any gene: 10. This CDR3 contains 17 residues. This chain's CDR3 is CASSPRDRGRVMYEQYF. CDR3 DNA: TGTGCCAGCTCACCCAGGGACAGGGGGCGAGTAATGTACGAGCAGTACTTC. Complete variable domain (other parts from reference TRBV18 and TRBJ2-7): NAGVMQNPRHLVRRRGQEARLRCSPMKGHSHVYWYRQLPEEGLKFMVYLQKENIIDESGMPKERFSAEFPKEGPSILRIQQVVRGDSAAYFCASSPRDRGRVMYEQYFGPGTRLTVT.

This clone was observed a handful of times. This chain connects TRBV10-2 to TRBJ1-4; D not certain. Trimming took 4 bases from V and 6 from J, leaving 6 bases between them. The CDR3 loop spans 12 amino acids. Germline V gene lookup returns CDR1 WSHSY and CDR2 SAAADI. CDR3 region: CASSVRDEKLFF. As DNA, the CDR3 is TGCGCCAGCAGTGTTCGAGATGAAAAACTGTTTTTT.

The rearrangement uses TRBV7-2 and TRBJ1-4, with TRBD1 as a possible D gene (5 bases). Deletions cut 3 bases from V and 8 bases from J, with 13 bases between. The CDR3 has 14 amino acids. From germline, CDR1 is SGHTA and CDR2 FQGNSA. CDR3 nucleotide sequence: TGTGCCAGCAGCTTGGGCAGGGTAGGCGAAAAACTGTTTTTT. Translation gives CASSLGRVGEKLFF.

The chain links TRBV6-6 to TRBJ1-4; a possible D gene is TRBD1 (5 bases). Germline CDR1 MNHNY, CDR2 SVGAGI (reference sequence). Trimming pared 2 bases from V and 4 bases from J, leaving 14 bases between. The CDR3 covers 16 residues. The CDR3 nucleotides read TGTGCCAGCAGTTACCCCCCGGGGGGGAGTAATGAAAAACTGTTTTTT. This translates into CASSYPPGGSNEKLFF.